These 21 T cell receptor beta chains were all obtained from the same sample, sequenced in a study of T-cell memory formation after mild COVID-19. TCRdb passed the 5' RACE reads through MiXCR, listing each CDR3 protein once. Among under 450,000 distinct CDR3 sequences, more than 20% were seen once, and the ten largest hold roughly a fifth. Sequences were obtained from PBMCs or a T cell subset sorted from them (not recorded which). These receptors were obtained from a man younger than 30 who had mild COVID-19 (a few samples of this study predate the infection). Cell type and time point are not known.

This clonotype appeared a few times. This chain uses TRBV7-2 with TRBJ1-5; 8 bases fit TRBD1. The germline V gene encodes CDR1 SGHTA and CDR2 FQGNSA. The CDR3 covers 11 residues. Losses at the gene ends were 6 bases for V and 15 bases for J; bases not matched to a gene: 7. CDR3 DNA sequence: TGTGCCAGCAGTCTGGACAGGGTCGTGCATTTT. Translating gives CASSLDRVVHF. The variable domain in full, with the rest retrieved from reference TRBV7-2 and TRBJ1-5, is GAGVSQSPSNKVTEKGKDVELRCDPISGHTALYWYRQSLGQGLEFLIYFQGNSAPDKSGLPSDRFSAERTGGSVSTLTIQRTQQEDSAVYLCASSLDRVVHFGDGTRLSIL.

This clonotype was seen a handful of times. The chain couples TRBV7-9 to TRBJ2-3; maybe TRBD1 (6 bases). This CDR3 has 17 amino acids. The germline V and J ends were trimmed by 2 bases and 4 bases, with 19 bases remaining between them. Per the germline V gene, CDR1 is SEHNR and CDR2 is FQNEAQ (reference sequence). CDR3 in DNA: TGTGCCAGCAGCTTATTTAGTCTCGACAGGAGTTCAGATACGCAGTATTTT. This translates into CASSLFSLDRSSDTQYF.

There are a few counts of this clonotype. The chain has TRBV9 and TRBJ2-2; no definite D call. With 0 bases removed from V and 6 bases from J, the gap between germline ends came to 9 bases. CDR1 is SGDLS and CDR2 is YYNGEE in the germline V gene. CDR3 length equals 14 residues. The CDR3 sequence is CASSVAQTPGELFF. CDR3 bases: TGTGCCAGCAGCGTAGCCCAGACTCCCGGGGAGCTGTTTTTT.

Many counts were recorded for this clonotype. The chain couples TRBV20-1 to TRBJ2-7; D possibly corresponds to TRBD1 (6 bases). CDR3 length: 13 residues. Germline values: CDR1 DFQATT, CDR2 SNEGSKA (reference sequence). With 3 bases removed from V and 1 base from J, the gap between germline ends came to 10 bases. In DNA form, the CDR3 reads TGCAGTGCTAGGGAAGGGGGATCCTACGAGCAGTACTTC. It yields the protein CSAREGGSYEQYF.

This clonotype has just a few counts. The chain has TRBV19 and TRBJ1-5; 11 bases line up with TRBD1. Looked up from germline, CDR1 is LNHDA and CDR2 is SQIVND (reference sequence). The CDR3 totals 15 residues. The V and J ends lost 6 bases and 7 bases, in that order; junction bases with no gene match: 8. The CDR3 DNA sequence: TGTGCCAGTAGATGGGGACAGGGGGAGGACCAGCCCCAGCATTTT. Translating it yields CASRWGQGEDQPQHF.

The CDR3 DNA sequence: TGTGCCAGCAGCCAAGATTGGATAAGCACCTCGAAGGGGGAGACCCAGTACTTC. Residues: CASSQDWISTSKGETQYF. The V call is TRBV4-2, the J call TRBJ2-5, with D perhaps TRBD1 (5 bases). V was shortened by 0 bases and J by 5 bases, with 22 bases between the two germline ends. The germline gives CDR1 LGHNA, CDR2 YNFKEQ. The CDR3 extends over 18 amino acids.

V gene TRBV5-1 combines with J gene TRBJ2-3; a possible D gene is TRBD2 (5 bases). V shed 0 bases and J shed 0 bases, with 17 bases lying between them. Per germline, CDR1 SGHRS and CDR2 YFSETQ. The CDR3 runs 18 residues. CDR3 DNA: TGCGCCAGCAGCTTGGTTATTTCGGCTAGCCCGAGCACAGATACGCAGTATTTT. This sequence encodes CASSLVISASPSTDTQYF.

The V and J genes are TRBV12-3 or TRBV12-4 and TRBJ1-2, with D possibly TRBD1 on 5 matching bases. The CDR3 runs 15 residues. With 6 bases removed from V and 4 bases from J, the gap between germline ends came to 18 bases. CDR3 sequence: CASSFPHQGVYGYTF. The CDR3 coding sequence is TGTGCCAGCAGCTTTCCCCATCAGGGTGTCTATGGCTACACCTTC.

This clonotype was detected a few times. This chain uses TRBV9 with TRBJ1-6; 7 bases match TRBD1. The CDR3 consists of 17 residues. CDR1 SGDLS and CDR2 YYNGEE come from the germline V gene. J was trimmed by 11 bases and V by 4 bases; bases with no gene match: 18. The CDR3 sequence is CASSPGLTRGDSPPLHF. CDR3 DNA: TGTGCCAGCAGCCCTGGGTTAACCAGGGGGGACTCTCCACCCCTCCACTTT.

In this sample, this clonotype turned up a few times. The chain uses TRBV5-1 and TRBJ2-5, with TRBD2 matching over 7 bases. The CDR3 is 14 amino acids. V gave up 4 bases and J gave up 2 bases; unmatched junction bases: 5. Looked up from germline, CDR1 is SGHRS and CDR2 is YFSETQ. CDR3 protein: CASSPGGGQETQYF. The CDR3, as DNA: TGCGCCAGCAGCCCGGGCGGGGGACAAGAGACCCAGTACTTC.

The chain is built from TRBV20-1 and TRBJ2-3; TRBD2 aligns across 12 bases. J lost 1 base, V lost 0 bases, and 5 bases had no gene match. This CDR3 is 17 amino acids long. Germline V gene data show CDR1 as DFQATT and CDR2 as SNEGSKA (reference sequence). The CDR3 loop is CSARDSASGGGTDTQYF. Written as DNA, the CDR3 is TGCAGTGCTAGAGATTCGGCTAGCGGGGGGGGCACAGATACGCAGTATTTT.

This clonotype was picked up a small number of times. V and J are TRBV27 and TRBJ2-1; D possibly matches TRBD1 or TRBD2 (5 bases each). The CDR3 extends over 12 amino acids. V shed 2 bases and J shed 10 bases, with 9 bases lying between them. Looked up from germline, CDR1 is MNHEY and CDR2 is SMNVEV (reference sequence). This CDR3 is CASSLTWGEQFF. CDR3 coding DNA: TGTGCCAGCAGTTTAACGTGGGGGGAGCAGTTCTTC.

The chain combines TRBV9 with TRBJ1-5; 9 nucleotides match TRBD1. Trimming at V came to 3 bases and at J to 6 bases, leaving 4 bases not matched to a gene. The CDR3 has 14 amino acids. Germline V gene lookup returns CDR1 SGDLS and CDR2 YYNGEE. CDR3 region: CASSGGTGRQPQHF. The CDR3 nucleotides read TGTGCCAGCAGCGGGGGGACAGGGCGTCAGCCCCAGCATTTT.

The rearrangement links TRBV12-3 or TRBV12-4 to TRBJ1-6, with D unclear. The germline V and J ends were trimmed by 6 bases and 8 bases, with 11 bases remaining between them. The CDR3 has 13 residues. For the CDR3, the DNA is TGTGCCAGCAGATCGGACGGATATTCACCCCTCCACTTT. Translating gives CASRSDGYSPLHF.

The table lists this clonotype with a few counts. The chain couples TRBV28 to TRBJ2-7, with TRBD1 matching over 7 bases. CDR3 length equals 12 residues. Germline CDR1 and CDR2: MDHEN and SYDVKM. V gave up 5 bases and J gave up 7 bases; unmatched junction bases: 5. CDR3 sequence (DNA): TGTGCCAGCAGTACGGACAGGCGGGAGCAGTACGTC. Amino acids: CASSTDRREQYV.

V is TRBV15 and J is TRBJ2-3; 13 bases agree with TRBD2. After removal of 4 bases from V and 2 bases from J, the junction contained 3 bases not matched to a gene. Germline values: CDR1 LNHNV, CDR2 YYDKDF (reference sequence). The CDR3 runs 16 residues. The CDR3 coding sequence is TGTGCCACCAGCACGGGACTAGCGGGGACCACAGATACGCAGTATTTT. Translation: CATSTGLAGTTDTQYF.

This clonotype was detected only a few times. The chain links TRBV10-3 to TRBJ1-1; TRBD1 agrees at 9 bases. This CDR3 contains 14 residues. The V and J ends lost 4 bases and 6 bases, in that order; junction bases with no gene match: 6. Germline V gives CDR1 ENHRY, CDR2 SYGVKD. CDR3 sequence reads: CAISVGTGSPEAFF. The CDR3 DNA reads TGTGCCATCAGTGTTGGGACAGGGTCCCCTGAAGCTTTCTTT.

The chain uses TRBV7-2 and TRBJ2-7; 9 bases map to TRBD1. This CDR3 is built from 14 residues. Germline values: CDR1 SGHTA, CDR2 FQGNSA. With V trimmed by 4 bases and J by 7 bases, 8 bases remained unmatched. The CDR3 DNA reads TGTGCCAGCAGCTCGCGGACAGGGGCTAAAGAGCAGTACTTC. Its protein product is CASSSRTGAKEQYF.

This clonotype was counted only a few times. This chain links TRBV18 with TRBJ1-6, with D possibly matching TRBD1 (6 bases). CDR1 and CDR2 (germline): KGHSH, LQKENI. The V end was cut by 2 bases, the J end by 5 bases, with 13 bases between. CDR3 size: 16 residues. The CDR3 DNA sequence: TGTGCCAGCTCACCAAGGGGGGGCTCTGATAATTCACCCCTCCACTTT. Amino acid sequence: CASSPRGGSDNSPLHF. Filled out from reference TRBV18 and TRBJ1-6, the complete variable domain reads NAGVMQNPRHLVRRRGQEARLRCSPMKGHSHVYWYRQLPEEGLKFMVYLQKENIIDESGMPKERFSAEFPKEGPSILRIQQVVRGDSAAYFCASSPRGGSDNSPLHFGNGTRLTVT.

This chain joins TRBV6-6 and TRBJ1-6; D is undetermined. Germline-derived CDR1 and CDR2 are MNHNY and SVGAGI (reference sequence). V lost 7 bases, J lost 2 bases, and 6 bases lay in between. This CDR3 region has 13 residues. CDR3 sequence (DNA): TGTGCCAGCAATAATCCCTATAATTCACCCCTCCACTTT. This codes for CASNNPYNSPLHF.

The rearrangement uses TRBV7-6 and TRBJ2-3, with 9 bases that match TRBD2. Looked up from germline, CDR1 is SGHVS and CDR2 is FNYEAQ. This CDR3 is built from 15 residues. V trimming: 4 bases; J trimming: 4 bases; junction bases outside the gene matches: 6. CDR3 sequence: CASSSWTSEADTQYF. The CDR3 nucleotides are TGTGCCAGCAGCTCCTGGACTAGCGAGGCAGATACGCAGTATTTT.